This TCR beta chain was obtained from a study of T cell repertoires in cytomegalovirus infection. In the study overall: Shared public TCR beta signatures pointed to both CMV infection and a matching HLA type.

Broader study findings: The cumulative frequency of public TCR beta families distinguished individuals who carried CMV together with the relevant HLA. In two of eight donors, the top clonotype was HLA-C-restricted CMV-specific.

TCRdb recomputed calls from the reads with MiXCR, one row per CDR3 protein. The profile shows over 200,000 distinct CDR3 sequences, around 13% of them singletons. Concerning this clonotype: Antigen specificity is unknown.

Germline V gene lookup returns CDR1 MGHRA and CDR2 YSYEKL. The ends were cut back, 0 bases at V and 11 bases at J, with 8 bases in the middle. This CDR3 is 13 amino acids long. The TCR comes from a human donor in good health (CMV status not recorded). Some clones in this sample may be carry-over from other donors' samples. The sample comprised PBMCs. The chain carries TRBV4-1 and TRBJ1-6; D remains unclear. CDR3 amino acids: CASSQDGLPPLHF. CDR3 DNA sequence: TGCGCCAGCAGCCAAGATGGTTTACCACCCCTCCACTTT.